A selection of T cell receptor beta chains follows, all from one sample in a study of shared clonotypes between healthy human individuals. Generated by immunoSEQ multiplex PCR, the TCRdb table keeps only in-frame clones and is missing some. The sample lists some 630,000 clones, 55% to 75% seen once, with 1.8% in the top ten. Sequences were obtained from memory CD4+ T cells sorted from blood. All receptors derive from a woman in her twenties or thirties in good health. Each CDR3 is given with its conserved first and last residue.

V	CDR3
TRBV19	CASRTRPSFDYEQYF
TRBV6-5	CASSIAVESQGTQYF
TRBV6-1	CASSARRGDTEAFF
TRBV25-1	CASSEPDRFAGELFF
TRBV20-1	CSARPVDTQYF
TRBV27	CASSWTIGNEQFF
TRBV4-1	CASRMGQGTGELFF
TRBV27	CASSLQWPTDTQYF
TRBV11-2	CASRPLTGELFF
TRBV7-2	CASSFQAGGGETQYF
TRBV10-2	CASQRSGAGELFF
TRBV10-3	CAISESQIMNTEAFF
TRBV27	CASSDRVDEKLFF
TRBV29-1	CSVAGRTNTEAFF
TRBV14	CASSQQETQYF
TRBV7-9	CASSFSPSGTGSYNEQFF
TRBV4-1	CASSQPRELAVNLKQFF
TRBV4-1	CASSQVSGRASEQYF
TRBV27	CASSFRVTGLAGDRQYF
TRBV10-2	CASREGQTYEQYF
TRBV5-1	CASSLQGSGEKLFF
TRBV5-1	CASSSQTSAGANVLTF
TRBV25-1	CASSVASGSTGELFF
TRBV7-9	CASSQGQGAFYEQYF
TRBV19	CASSIVGGGGNQPQHF
TRBV2	CASSVTGARQTQYF
TRBV7-9	CASSTGQGDNTEAFF
TRBV19	CASSIRSTGNPYEQYF
TRBV21-1	CASCKVFDGPQHF
TRBV13	CASSWQAGGPYEQYF
TRBV29-1	CSAGTAATNEKLFF
TRBV28	CASSFPLAGFTGELFF
TRBV25-1	CASSVGSRGYTF
TRBV28	CASSQAGGRDEQFF
TRBV7-3	CASSSGQGALGQETQYF
TRBV5-1	CASSLPTAYNEQFF
TRBV7-9	CASSLLSLDRFEETQYF
TRBV6-1	CAGQQGMTDTQYF
TRBV6-5	CASSYYGGDYGYTF
TRBV19	CASSTTGGEQPQHF
TRBV25-1	CASVSGQGAREQFF
TRBV6-5	CASSYSILGSYEQYF
TRBV15	CATSRERRDGYTF
TRBV18	CASSPGTVMNTEAFF
TRBV29-1	CSVRTSGSDEQFF
TRBV7-8	CASSFGLAGINEQFF
TRBV6-1	CASRSGNSYNEQFF
TRBV28	CATSGQLGDGYTF
TRBV19	CASSPSLADFQETQYF
TRBV28	CASSLNHEQYF
TRBV14	CASSPQAGGPGDTQYF
TRBV6-6	CASSYSAERLADTQYF
TRBV15	CATSRWSSGRAETQYF
TRBV11-1	CASSSGRSGYTF
TRBV5-1	CASSFSVQETQYF